This T cell receptor (beta chain) was sequenced during a study of cytomegalovirus exposure and HLA in healthy donors. The CDR3 length is 17 residues. Germline V CDR1 and CDR2: SGHVS, FQNEAQ. J lost 8 bases, V lost 4 bases, and 14 bases had no gene match. In the PCR, 60 Vbeta and 13 Jbeta primers were used. TCRdb's table, derived via immunoSEQ multiplex PCR, lists solely in-frame clones and lacks some. This sample carries roughly 120,000 clones, roughly four fifths of them seen once, and the ten largest clones take approximately 10%. Specimen: PBMCs. The rearrangement uses TRBV7-8 and TRBJ1-3; 10 nucleotides agree with TRBD1. The clonotype comes from a male donor in good health and CMV-seropositive. The CDR3 sequence: CASSSSWTGGLSDTIYF. In DNA, the CDR3 is TGTGCCAGCAGCTCCTCGTGGACAGGGGGACTCTCGGACACCATATATTTT.